This TCR beta chain was recorded in a study of radiotherapy plus CTLA-4 blockade in lung cancer. The data were produced by immunoSEQ multiplex PCR, yet TCRdb's version contains in-frame clones alone and is incomplete. The sample has roughly 50,000 clones, about 88% seen once. Study observations and caveats: Subsequent to radiotherapy plus ipilimumab, tumor-derived TCR clones underwent expansion in blood.

Points on this clone: As yet, its antigen is unknown.

CDR1 KGHSY and CDR2 FQNENV come from the germline V gene. CDR3 length: 13 amino acids. The ends lost 2 bases at V and 5 bases at J; junction bases unmatched: 2. The sequence derives from a human donor with non-small cell lung cancer whose response to radiotherapy plus ipilimumab could not be evaluated. The chain is built from TRBV16 and TRBJ1-2; 7 bases line up with TRBD1. This sample comprised peripheral blood, obtained from a patient treated with radiotherapy plus ipilimumab. CDR3 residues: CASSQEQGYGYTF. Written as DNA, the CDR3 is TGTGCCAGCAGCCAAGAACAGGGGTATGGCTACACCTTC.